This T cell receptor (beta chain) originates from a study of graft-versus-host responses after intestinal transplantation. In the case of this clone: Its antigen is unknown.

CDR1 is SQVTM and CDR2 is ANQGSEA in the germline V gene. The CDR3 contains 13 residues. Trimming left V 6 bases short and J 7 bases short, with 18 bases between. This table comes from immunoSEQ multiplex PCR, and its TCRdb copy is limited to in-frame clones, with some not included. The sample carries roughly 39,000 clones, about 95% recorded once. This specimen consisted of unstimulated CD8+ T cells sorted from spleen or lymph node cells, obtained before transplant. This chain uses TRBV29-1 with TRBJ1-2; weak D call: TRBD1 (5 bases). The TCR sequence derives from a human donor who was the organ donor for an intestinal transplant. The CDR3 DNA follows: TGCAGCGTGCCGTCGGGTCGGGGGTCTGGCTACACCTTC. Amino acids: CSVPSGRGSGYTF.